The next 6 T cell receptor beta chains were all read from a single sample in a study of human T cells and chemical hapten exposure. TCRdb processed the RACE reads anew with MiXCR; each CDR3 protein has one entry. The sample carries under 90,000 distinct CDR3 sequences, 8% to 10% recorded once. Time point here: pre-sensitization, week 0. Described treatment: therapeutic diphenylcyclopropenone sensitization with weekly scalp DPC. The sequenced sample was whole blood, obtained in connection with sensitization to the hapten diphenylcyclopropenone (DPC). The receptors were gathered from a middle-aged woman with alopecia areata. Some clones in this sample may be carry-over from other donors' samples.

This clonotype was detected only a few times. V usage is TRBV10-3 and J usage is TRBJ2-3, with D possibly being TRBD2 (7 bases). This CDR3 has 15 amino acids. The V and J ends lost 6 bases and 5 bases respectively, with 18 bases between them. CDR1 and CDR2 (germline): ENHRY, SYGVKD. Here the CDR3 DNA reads TGTGCCATCAGAGCGGGACCTAGGGGGGTAGATACGCAGTATTTT. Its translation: CAIRAGPRGVDTQYF.

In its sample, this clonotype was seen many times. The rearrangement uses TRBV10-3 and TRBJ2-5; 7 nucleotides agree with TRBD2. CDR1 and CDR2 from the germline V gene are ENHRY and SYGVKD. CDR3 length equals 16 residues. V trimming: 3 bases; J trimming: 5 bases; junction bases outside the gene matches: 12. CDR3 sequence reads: CAISDAELADGETQYF. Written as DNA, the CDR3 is TGTGCCATCAGTGATGCTGAGCTAGCGGATGGGGAGACCCAGTACTTC.

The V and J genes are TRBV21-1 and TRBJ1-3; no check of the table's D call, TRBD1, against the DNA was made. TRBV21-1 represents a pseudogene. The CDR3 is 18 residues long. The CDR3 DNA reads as TGTGCCAGCAGCAAAAATCGCTTTGATGGGGGGGCTGGAAACACCATATATTTT. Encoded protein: CASSKNRFDGGAGNTIYF.

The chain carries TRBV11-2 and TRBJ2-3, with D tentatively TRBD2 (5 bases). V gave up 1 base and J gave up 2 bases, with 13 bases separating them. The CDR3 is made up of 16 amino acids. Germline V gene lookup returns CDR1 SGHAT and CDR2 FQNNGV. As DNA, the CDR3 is TGTGCCAGCAGCTTAGTTCGGGGTCTCTTCACAGATACGCAGTATTTT. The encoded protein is CASSLVRGLFTDTQYF.

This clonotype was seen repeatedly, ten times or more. The CDR3: CASSLERSRQGDGYTF. The CDR3 coding sequence is TGTGCCAGCAGCTTAGAGAGGAGCAGACAGGGGGATGGCTACACCTTC. V and J are TRBV7-2 and TRBJ1-2, with 9 bases identical to TRBD1. Germline loops: CDR1 SGHTA, CDR2 FQGNSA. CDR3 length equals 16 residues. Germline trimming cut 1 base from V and 6 bases from J; bases unmatched to any gene: 9. Drawing the rest from reference TRBV7-2 and TRBJ1-2, the complete variable domain is GAGVSQSPSNKVTEKGKDVELRCDPISGHTALYWYRQSLGQGLEFLIYFQGNSAPDKSGLPSDRFSAERTGGSVSTLTIQRTQQEDSAVYLCASSLERSRQGDGYTFGSGTRLTVV.

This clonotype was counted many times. CDR3 DNA: TGTGCCAGCAGCTTTCTTAACGGGGTGAGGGAAGCTTTCTTT. Protein product: CASSFLNGVREAFF. This rearrangement joins TRBV7-2 to TRBJ1-1; D gene unclear. CDR1 and CDR2 (germline): SGHTA, FQGNSA. Trimming pared 3 bases from V and 8 bases from J, leaving 16 bases between. The length of the CDR3 is 14 residues.